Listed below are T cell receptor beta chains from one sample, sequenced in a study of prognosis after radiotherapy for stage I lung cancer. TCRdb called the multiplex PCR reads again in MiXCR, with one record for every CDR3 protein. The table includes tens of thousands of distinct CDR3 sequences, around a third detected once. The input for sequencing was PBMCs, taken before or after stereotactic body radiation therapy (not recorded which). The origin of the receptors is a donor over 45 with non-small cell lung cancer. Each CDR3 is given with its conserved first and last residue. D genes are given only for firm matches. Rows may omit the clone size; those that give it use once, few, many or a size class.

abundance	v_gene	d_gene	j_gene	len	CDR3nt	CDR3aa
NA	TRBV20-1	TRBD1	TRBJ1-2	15	TGCAGTACTAGAGATGACAGGGGTTATAGATATGGCTACACCTTC	CSTRDDRGYRYGYTF
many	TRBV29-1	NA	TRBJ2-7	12	TGCAGCGTTATGCGAAGAGATGGGGAGCAGTACTTC	CSVMRRDGEQYF
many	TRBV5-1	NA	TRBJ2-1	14	TGCGCCAGCAGCCTACTCTCGGGTTACAATGAGCAGTTCTTC	CASSLLSGYNEQFF
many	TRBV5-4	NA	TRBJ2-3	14	TGTGCCAGCAGTCGCATCGGTACGATAGATACGCAGTATTTT	CASSRIGTIDTQYF
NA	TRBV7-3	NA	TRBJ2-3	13	TGTGCCAGCAGCACACAGAGTACAGATACGCAGTATTTT	CASSTQSTDTQYF
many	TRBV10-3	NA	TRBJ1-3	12	TGTGCCATCAAGGCCGTTAGAAACACCATATATTTT	CAIKAVRNTIYF
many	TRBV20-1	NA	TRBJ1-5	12	TGCAGTGCGCGGCGGCACAATCAGCCCCAGCATTTT	CSARRHNQPQHF
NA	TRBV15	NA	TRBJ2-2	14	TGTGCCACCATTTACGGGGCTAACACCGGGGAGCTGTTTTTT	CATIYGANTGELFF
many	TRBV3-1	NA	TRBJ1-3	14	TGTGCCAGCAGCCTACTGAGCTCTGGAAACACCATATATTTT	CASSLLSSGNTIYF
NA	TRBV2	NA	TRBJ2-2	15	TGTGCCAGCAGTGAAGTGGGACGGAACACCGGGGAGCTGTTTTTT	CASSEVGRNTGELFF
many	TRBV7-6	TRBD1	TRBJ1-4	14	TGTGCCAGCAGTATACAGGGGCCTAATGAAAAACTGTTTTTT	CASSIQGPNEKLFF
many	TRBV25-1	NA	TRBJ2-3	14	TGTGCCAGCAGTGTCGGGGGCGCCGCAGATACGCAGTATTTT	CASSVGGAADTQYF
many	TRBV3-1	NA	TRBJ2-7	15	TGTGCCAGCAGCCAAGCGACGGGCCGAACCTACGAGCAGTACTTC	CASSQATGRTYEQYF
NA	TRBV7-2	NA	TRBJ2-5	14	TGTGCCAGCGGACGGGTGGCGGGACAAGAGACCCAGTACTTC	CASGRVAGQETQYF
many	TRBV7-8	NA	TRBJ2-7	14	TGTGCCAGCAGTAGGGATTTTATGGGTTACGAGCAGTACTTC	CASSRDFMGYEQYF
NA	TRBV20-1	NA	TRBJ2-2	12	TGCAGTGCTATTACTAGCACCGGTGAGCTGTTTTTT	CSAITSTGELFF
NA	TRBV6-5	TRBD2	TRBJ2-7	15	TGTGCCAGCAGTTGGGGAGGGCCAGGGTCCTACGAGCAGTACTTC	CASSWGGPGSYEQYF
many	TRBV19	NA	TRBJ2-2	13	TGTGCCAGTGCCGACAGGTTCGCCGGGGAGCTGTTTTTT	CASADRFAGELFF
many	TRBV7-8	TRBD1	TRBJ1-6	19	TGTGCCAGCAGCTTAGCGCAGAGAGGGAGGACAGGGGATAGTTCACCCCTCCACTTT	CASSLAQRGRTGDSSPLHF
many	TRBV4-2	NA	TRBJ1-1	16	TGTGCCAGCAGCCTTCTGTCGGTCCGGGGAAACACTGAAGCTTTCTTT	CASSLLSVRGNTEAFF
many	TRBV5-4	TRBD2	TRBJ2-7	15	TGTGCCAGCAGCGTGGGACTAGCGGGGAACTACGAGCAGTACTTC	CASSVGLAGNYEQYF
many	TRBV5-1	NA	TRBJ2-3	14	TGCGCCAGCAGCTTGGTGGGGGGAGCAGATACGCAGTATTTT	CASSLVGGADTQYF
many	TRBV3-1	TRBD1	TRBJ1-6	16	TGTGCCAGCAGCCAAGGGTTCGGACAGGGGCGAACACCCCTCCACTTT	CASSQGFGQGRTPLHF
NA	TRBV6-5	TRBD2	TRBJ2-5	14	TGTGCCAGCAGTTACCCCGGGGGGGGAGAGACCCAGTACTTC	CASSYPGGGETQYF
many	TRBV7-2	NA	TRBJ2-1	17	TGTGCCAGCAGCTTAATGTCGTCGATCCCCCTTATCAATGAGCAGTTCTTC	CASSLMSSIPLINEQFF
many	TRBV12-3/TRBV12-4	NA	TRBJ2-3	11	TGTGCCAGCAGTGTTAGCGAGACGCAGTATTTT	CASSVSETQYF
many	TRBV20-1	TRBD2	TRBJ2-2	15	TGCAGTGCAAGACTAGCGGGAGGTGCGAGGACCGGGCTGTTTTTT	CSARLAGGARTGLFF
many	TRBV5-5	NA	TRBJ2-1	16	TGTGCCAGCAGTCCAGACAGTCAGGGATTCTACAATGAGCAGTTCTTC	CASSPDSQGFYNEQFF
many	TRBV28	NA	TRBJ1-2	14	TGTGCCAGCAGAGTCCGGACAGCTAACTATGGCTACACCTTC	CASRVRTANYGYTF
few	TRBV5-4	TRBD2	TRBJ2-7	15	TGTGCCAGCAGCCCTAGCGGGAGGGGGTCCTACGAGCAGTACTTC	CASSPSGRGSYEQYF
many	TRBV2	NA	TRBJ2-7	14	TGTGCCAGCACCCCCGTCGCAGGGACCTACGAGCAGTACTTC	CASTPVAGTYEQYF
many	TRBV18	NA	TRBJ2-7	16	TGTGCCAGCTCACCACCTGGACTACAGGGTCTCGGCGAGCAGTACTTC	CASSPPGLQGLGEQYF
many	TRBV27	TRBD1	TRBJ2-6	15	TGTGCCAGCAGTATGACAGGGTTTGGGGCCAACGTCCTGACTTTC	CASSMTGFGANVLTF
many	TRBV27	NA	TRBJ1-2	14	TGTGCCAGCAGTCCGGGGTCAGCCTTCTATGGCTACACCTTC	CASSPGSAFYGYTF
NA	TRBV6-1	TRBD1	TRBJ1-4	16	TGTGCCAGCAGCCTAGACAGGGAGAGGGGCTATGGAAAACTGTTTTTT	CASSLDRERGYGKLFF
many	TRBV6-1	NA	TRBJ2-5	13	TGTGCCAGCACCGCGACAGGACAAGAGACCCAGTACTTC	CASTATGQETQYF
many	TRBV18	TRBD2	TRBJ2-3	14	TGTGCCAGCATGGGACTAGCGGCCACAGATACGCAGTATTTT	CASMGLAATDTQYF
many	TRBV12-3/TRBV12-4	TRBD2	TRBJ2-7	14	TGTGCCAGCAGTCCACCCGGGGGGGCCGTCGAGCAGTACTTC	CASSPPGGAVEQYF
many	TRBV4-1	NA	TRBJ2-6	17	TGCGCCAGCAGCCGTACACCGGGACACTCTGGGGCCAACGTCCTGACTTTC	CASSRTPGHSGANVLTF
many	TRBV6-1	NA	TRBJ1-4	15	TGTGCCAGCAGCCATAGGGGTATCGCTAATGAAAAACTGTTTTTT	CASSHRGIANEKLFF
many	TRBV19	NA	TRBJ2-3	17	TGTGCCAGTAGTATTACTCCCAGATACCACCCCACAGATACGCAGTATTTT	CASSITPRYHPTDTQYF
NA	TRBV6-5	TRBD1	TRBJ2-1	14	TGTGCCAGCAGTTCGCGTCAGGGGGTCGATGAGCAGTTCTTC	CASSSRQGVDEQFF
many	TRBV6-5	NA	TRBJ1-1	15	TGTGCCAGCAGTTACACCCTCGGCGGGGTGTCTGAAGCTTTCTTT	CASSYTLGGVSEAFF
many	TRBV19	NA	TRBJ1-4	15	TGTGCCAGTAGTATTGCCGGGACATACCTTGAAAAACTGTTTTTT	CASSIAGTYLEKLFF
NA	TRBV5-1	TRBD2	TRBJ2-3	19	TGCGCCAGCAGCGGGTGGGGTAGCGGGCTTTCTCTAGGTACAGATACGCAGTATTTT	CASSGWGSGLSLGTDTQYF
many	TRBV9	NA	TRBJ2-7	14	TGTGCCAGCAGCGTAGATGGGAGCTCCTACGAGCAGTACTTC	CASSVDGSSYEQYF
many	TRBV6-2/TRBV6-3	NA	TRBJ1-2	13	TGTGCCAGCAGTTACGGGTCGGTTGATGGCTACACCTTC	CASSYGSVDGYTF
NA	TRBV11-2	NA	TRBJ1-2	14	TGTGCCAGCGGCCGAGGTGGGCAGAACTATGGCTACACCTTC	CASGRGGQNYGYTF
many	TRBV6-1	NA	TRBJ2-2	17	TGTGCCAGCAGCAAAACCCCGGCAGGGTATGACACCGGGGAGCTGTTTTTT	CASSKTPAGYDTGELFF
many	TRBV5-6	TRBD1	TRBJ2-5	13	TGTGCCAGCACCGTACAGGGGACAGAGACCCAGTACTTC	CASTVQGTETQYF
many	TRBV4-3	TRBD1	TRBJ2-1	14	TGCGCCAGCAGCAGACAGGGCGAAGTGGGGGAGCAGTTCTTC	CASSRQGEVGEQFF
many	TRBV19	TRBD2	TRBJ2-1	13	TGTGCCAGCGGTAGAGCGGGATTCAATGAGCAGTTCTTC	CASGRAGFNEQFF
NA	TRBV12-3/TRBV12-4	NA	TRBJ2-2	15	TGTGCCAGCAGTTCCCGGGGGCGAAGGACCGGGGAGCTGTTTTTT	CASSSRGRRTGELFF